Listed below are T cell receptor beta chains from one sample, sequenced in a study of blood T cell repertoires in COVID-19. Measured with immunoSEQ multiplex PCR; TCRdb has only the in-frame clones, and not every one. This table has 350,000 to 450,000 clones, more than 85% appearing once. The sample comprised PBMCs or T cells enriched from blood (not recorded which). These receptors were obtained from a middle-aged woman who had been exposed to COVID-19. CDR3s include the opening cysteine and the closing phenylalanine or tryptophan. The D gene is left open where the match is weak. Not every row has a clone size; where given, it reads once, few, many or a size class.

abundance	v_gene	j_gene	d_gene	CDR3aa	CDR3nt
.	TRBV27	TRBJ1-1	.	CASSLEGRAEAFF	TGTGCCAGCAGTTTAGAGGGGAGGGCTGAAGCTTTCTTT
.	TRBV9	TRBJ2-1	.	CASSESRDVEQFF	TGTGCCAGCTCCGAATCCCGGGATGTTGAGCAGTTCTTC
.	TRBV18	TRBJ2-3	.	CASSLREDTQYF	TGTGCCAGCTCACTCCGGGAAGATACGCAGTATTTT
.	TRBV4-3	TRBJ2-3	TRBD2	CASSQAGTSGSGVTDTQYF	TGCGCCAGCAGCCAGGCCGGGACTAGCGGGAGTGGGGTAACAGATACGCAGTATTTT
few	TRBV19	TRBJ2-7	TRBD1	CASSSRGQGDEQYF	TGTGCCAGTAGTTCTCGTGGACAGGGGGACGAGCAGTACTTC
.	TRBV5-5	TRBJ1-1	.	CASSLVPGYNTEAFF	TGTGCCAGCAGCTTGGTCCCGGGATATAACACTGAAGCTTTCTTT
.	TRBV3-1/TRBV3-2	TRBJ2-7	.	CATCRSGGSYEQYF	TGTGCCACGTGCCGTTCTGGGGGGTCCTACGAGCAGTACTTC
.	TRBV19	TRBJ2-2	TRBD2	CASSIDRLAGTRGGELFF	TGTGCCAGTAGTATAGATCGGCTAGCGGGCACCCGGGGCGGGGAGCTGTTTTTT
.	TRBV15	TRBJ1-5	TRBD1	CATSRDRGPSNQPQHF	TGTGCCACCAGCAGAGATAGGGGGCCTAGCAATCAGCCCCAGCATTTT
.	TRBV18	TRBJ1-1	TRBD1	CASSPGQGGVNTEAFF	TGTGCCAGCTCACCTGGACAGGGTGGGGTGAACACTGAAGCTTTCTTT
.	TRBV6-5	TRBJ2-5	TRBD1	CASARQGGQETQYF	TGTGCCAGCGCGAGACAGGGGGGCCAAGAGACCCAGTACTTC
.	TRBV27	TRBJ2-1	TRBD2	CASSLRTTSGRDNEQFF	TGTGCCAGCAGTTTGCGTACCACTAGCGGGAGGGACAATGAGCAGTTCTTC
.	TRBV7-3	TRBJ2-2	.	CASSSQGRSNTGELFF	TGTGCCAGCAGCTCCCAGGGTAGGAGCAACACCGGGGAGCTGTTTTTT
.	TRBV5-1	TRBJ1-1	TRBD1	CASSPRGRQGRTEAFF	TGCGCCAGCAGCCCCCGGGGGAGACAGGGGAGGACTGAAGCTTTCTTT
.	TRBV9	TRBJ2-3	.	CASSVGAGPSTDTQYF	TGTGCCAGCAGCGTAGGGGCGGGACCTAGCACAGATACGCAGTATTTT
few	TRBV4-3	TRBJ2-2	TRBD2	CASSPSGNTGELFF	TGCGCCAGCAGTCCTAGCGGGAACACCGGGGAGCTGTTTTTT
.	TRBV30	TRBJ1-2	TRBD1	CAWSVRWDRGQHGYTF	TGTGCCTGGAGTGTACGTTGGGACAGGGGGCAGCATGGCTACACCTTC
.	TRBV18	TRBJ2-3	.	CASSPWTSTDTQYF	TGTGCCAGCTCACCTTGGACTAGCACAGATACGCAGTATTTT
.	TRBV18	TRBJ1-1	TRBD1	CASSPRQGGTEAFF	TGTGCCAGCTCACCAAGACAGGGAGGCACTGAAGCTTTCTTT
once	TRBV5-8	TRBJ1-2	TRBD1	CASSPDRGLYGYTF	TGTGCCAGCAGCCCGGACAGGGGACTTTATGGCTACACCTTC
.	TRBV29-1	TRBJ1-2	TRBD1	CSAQPRQGFGYTF	TGCAGCGCTCAACCTCGACAGGGATTTGGCTACACCTTC
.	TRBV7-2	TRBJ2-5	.	CASSFRRTPRGETQYF	TGTGCCAGCAGCTTTCGACGGACCCCCCGCGGGGAGACCCAGTACTTC
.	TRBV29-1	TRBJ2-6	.	CSVEASSGANVLTF	TGCAGCGTTGAGGCAAGCTCTGGGGCCAACGTCCTGACTTTC
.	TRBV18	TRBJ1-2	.	CASSPLGDGYTF	TGTGCCAGCTCACCACTAGGGGATGGCTACACCTTC
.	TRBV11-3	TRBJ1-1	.	CASGGDRALNTEAFF	TGTGCCAGCGGAGGGGACCGGGCCTTGAACACTGAAGCTTTCTTT
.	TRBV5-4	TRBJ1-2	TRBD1	CASSLDLGQNYGYTF	TGTGCCAGCAGCTTGGATCTGGGACAGAACTATGGCTACACCTTC
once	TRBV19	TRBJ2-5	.	CASSNGVETQYF	TGTGCCAGTAGTAACGGTGTCGAGACCCAGTACTTC
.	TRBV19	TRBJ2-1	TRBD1	CASSPRTGGYNEQFF	TGTGCCAGTAGTCCTAGGACAGGGGGCTACAATGAGCAGTTCTTC
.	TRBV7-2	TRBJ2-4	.	CASRRDSQGGGQYF	TGTGCCAGCAGACGGGACAGCCAGGGGGGAGGTCAGTACTTC
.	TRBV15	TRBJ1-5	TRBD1	CATSLTGVGQPQHF	TGTGCCACCTCACTAACAGGGGTGGGTCAGCCCCAGCATTTT
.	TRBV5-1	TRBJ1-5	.	CASSLFRSNQPQHF	TGCGCCAGCAGCTTGTTCAGGAGCAATCAGCCCCAGCATTTT
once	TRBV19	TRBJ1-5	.	CASSSPREYSNQPQHF	TGTGCCAGTAGTTCCCCCAGGGAATATAGCAATCAGCCCCAGCATTTT
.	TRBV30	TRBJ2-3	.	CAWTQGAYTQYF	TGTGCCTGGACCCAGGGCGCGTATACGCAGTATTTT
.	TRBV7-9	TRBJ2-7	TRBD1	CASSSAGTAVYEQYF	TGTGCCAGCAGCTCGGCCGGGACAGCAGTTTACGAGCAGTACTTC
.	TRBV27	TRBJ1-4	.	CASSYSAANEKLFF	TGTGCCAGCAGTTATTCCGCGGCTAATGAAAAACTGTTTTTT
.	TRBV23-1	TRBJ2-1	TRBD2	CASSRPAGLAGDNEQFF	TGCGCCAGCAGTCGACCCGCGGGACTAGCGGGAGACAATGAGCAGTTCTTC
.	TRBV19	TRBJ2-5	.	CASSIYPSGDQETQYF	TGTGCCAGTAGTATTTATCCGTCGGGGGACCAAGAGACCCAGTACTTC
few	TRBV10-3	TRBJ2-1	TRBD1	CAIRGTGDDEQFF	TGTGCCATCAGGGGGACAGGGGACGATGAGCAGTTCTTC
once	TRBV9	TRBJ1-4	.	CASSVDPGSEKLFF	TGTGCCAGCAGCGTAGACCCAGGATCCGAAAAACTGTTTTTT